This T cell receptor (beta chain) was captured by sequencing in a study of cytomegalovirus exposure and HLA in healthy donors. Study information: The 90 to 150 validation repertoires and the approximately 670 first-cohort repertoires shared a platform, a later analysis reported. Study-wide points: The authors listed some 160 TCR beta chains as cytomegalovirus-associated. Rare TCR sequences dominated, though some public TCRs recurred in many donors.

TCRdb's copy holds only in-frame clones and misses some; the assay was immunoSEQ multiplex PCR. The sample comprises approximately 56,000 clones, approximately 94% of which are singletons, and 0.9% to 1.4% rests with the top ten. Only a few counts were recorded for this clone. Its target is not known. The CDR3 contains 12 residues. With 1 base removed from V and 7 bases from J, the gap between germline ends came to 8 bases. CDR1 is MDHEN and CDR2 is SYDVKM in the germline V gene. The sequenced material came from PBMCs. This receptor was obtained from a man between 18 and 29 years old in good health and CMV-seronegative. The chain couples TRBV28 to TRBJ2-7; D ambiguous. CDR3 sequence: CASSLSGREQYF. The CDR3 region has the DNA TGTGCCAGCAGTTTATCAGGTCGGGAGCAGTACTTC.